The sequence of this T cell receptor (beta chain) was determined in a study of blood T cell repertoires in COVID-19. Generated by immunoSEQ multiplex PCR, the TCRdb table keeps only in-frame clones and is missing some. The data hold some 67,000 clones, with more than 75% observed a single time. V was clipped by 0 bases and J by 0 bases, with 16 bases between them. The length of the CDR3 is 19 residues. Germline V gene data show CDR1 as SGHDT and CDR2 as YYEEEE. The genes are TRBV5-6 and TRBJ2-6; D possibly corresponds to TRBD2 (6 bases). The sequencing sample was made of peripheral blood. The sequence came from a man in his fifties or sixties with active COVID-19. The CDR3: CASSLGGGGEDSGANVLTF. The CDR3 DNA is TGTGCCAGCAGCTTGGGTGGCGGCGGGGAGGACTCTGGGGCCAACGTCCTGACTTTC.